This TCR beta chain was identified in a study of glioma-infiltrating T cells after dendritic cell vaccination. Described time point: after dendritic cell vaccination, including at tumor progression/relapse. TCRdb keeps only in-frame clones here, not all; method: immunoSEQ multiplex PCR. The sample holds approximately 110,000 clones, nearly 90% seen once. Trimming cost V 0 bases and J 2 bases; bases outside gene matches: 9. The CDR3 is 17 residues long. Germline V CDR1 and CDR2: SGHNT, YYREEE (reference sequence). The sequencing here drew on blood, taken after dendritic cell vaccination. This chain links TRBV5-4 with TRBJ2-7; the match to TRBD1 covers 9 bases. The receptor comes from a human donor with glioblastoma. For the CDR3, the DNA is TGTGCCAGCAGCTTGGTTACCGGGACAGGGTCTCCCTACGAGCAGTACTTC. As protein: CASSLVTGTGSPYEQYF.